This TCR beta chain emerged from a study of OX40 agonist ivuxolimab in advanced cancers. At the level of the study: Partial responses were achieved by three patients, of whom one had hepatocellular carcinoma and two had cutaneous melanoma. Regarding the study as a whole: There was clonal expansion of CD4+ and CD8+ blood T cells by week 6 at 0.1 to 3.0 mg/kg.

Concerning this clone: The antigen is undetermined.

Individuals having autoimmune disease history or systemic immunosuppression were not enrolled. Blood sampling took place at baseline, cycle 4 day 1, and cycle 7 day 1. V was clipped by 1 base and J by 3 bases, with 8 bases between them. Germline V gene lookup returns CDR1 SGHNT and CDR2 YYREEE (reference sequence). The CDR3 runs 14 residues. Clones were sequenced by immunoSEQ multiplex PCR, and TCRdb holds only the in-frame ones, with some missing. Seen here are 65,000 to 90,000 clones, 70% to 90% observed once, and the top ten hold approximately 0.8%. Material: CD4+ or CD8+ T cells sorted from blood, obtained in a trial of the OX40 agonist ivuxolimab. The chain recombines TRBV5-4 with TRBJ2-1, with D possibly being TRBD1 (5 bases). The clonotype was recovered from an adult with an advanced solid tumor such as melanoma, head and neck, liver or kidney cancer. CDR3 sequence reads: CASSLTGNYNEQFF. Written as DNA, the CDR3 is TGTGCCAGCAGCTTGACAGGAAACTACAATGAGCAGTTCTTC.